A selection of T cell receptor beta chains follows, all from one sample in a study of neurological immune-mediated disorders. TCRdb re-called the 5' RACE reads with MiXCR, one entry per CDR3 protein. The data contain tens of thousands of distinct CDR3 sequences, roughly 4.5% of them singletons. The sequencing sample was made of PBMCs. These receptors were taken from a man between 25 and 39 years old with multiple sclerosis. CDR3s include the opening cysteine and the closing phenylalanine or tryptophan. A D gene is named only where the DNA matches it firmly. The size field is filled for only some rows; it gives once, few, many or a size class.

J gene,V gene,D gene,clone size,CDR3 DNA,CDR3 protein
TRBJ2-1,TRBV12-3/TRBV12-4,.,many,TGTGCCAGCAGTTTTCGGGCGGTCGATGAGCAGTTCTTC,CASSFRAVDEQFF
TRBJ1-1,TRBV4-1,TRBD1,many,TGCGCCAGCAGCCCCCGGACAGGGACAAATATGAACACTGAAGCTTTCTTT,CASSPRTGTNMNTEAFF
TRBJ2-1,TRBV27,.,many,TGTGCCAGCAGTGGTTACTGGTCCAACTCCTACAATGAGCAGTTCTTC,CASSGYWSNSYNEQFF
TRBJ2-7,TRBV7-8,TRBD2,many,TGTGCCAGCACCTCTAGTCGAATCCCGGGGGGCGAGCAGTACTTC,CASTSSRIPGGEQYF
TRBJ2-1,TRBV5-1,.,many,TGCGCCAGCAGCTACTCGGGACTTTACAATGAGCAGTTCTTC,CASSYSGLYNEQFF
TRBJ2-2,TRBV24-1,TRBD1,many,TGTGCCACCAGTGTAACAGGGGGCACCGGGGAGCTGTTTTTT,CATSVTGGTGELFF
TRBJ2-5,TRBV14,TRBD2,many,TGTGCCAGCAGCCAACACGGGGGGCAAGAGACCCAGTACTTC,CASSQHGGQETQYF
TRBJ1-5,TRBV21-1,.,.,TGTGCCAGCAGCAAATCACAGGGGTGGAGATATAGCAATCAGCCCCAGCATTTT,CASSKSQGWRYSNQPQHF
TRBJ2-6,TRBV12-3/TRBV12-4,.,many,TGTGCCAGCAGTTTCATCTCTGGGGCCAACGTCCTGACTTTC,CASSFISGANVLTF
TRBJ1-6,TRBV25-1,.,.,TGTGCCAGCAAGGACTCCTCCTATAATTCACCCCTCCACTTT,CASKDSSYNSPLHF
TRBJ1-4,TRBV7-9,.,many,TGTGCCAGCACCGAAGCTTATATCAGGAATGAAAAACTGTTTTTT,CASTEAYIRNEKLFF
TRBJ1-2,TRBV5-1,.,many,TGCGCCAGCAGCTTGGAGACAGGTGCTGACTATGGCTACACCTTC,CASSLETGADYGYTF
TRBJ2-5,TRBV3-1,.,many,TGTGCCAGCAGCCAAGTCCAGGAGACCCAGTACTTC,CASSQVQETQYF
TRBJ1-5,TRBV15,.,many,TGTGCCACCAGCAGGGACAGTAAACCCCAGCATTTT,CATSRDSKPQHF
TRBJ1-1,TRBV5-1,.,many,TGCGCCAGCAGCTCCCTCCCGGGGGCAGACACTGAAGCTTTCTTT,CASSSLPGADTEAFF
TRBJ1-6,TRBV5-1,.,few,TGCGCCAGCAGCTTGGAAGGGGCTAATTCACCCCTCAACTTT,CASSLEGANSPLNF
TRBJ2-3,TRBV4-1,TRBD1,many,TGCGCCAGCGGGGGACAGGCCACAGATACGCAGTATTTT,CASGGQATDTQYF
TRBJ1-2,TRBV24-1,TRBD1,many,TGTGCCACCAGTGATAGTCGGACAGGCCACTATGGCTACACCTTC,CATSDSRTGHYGYTF
TRBJ2-3,TRBV11-3,TRBD2,many,TGTGCCAGCAGCCCTACTAGCGGGGCGACAGATACGCAGTATTTT,CASSPTSGATDTQYF
TRBJ1-2,TRBV6-5,TRBD1,few,TGTGCCAGCAGTTACCTAGGAAAGGGGGCAAGGGGCTACACCTTC,CASSYLGKGARGYTF
TRBJ2-2,TRBV5-1,.,.,TGCGCCAGCAGCTCAGGGGAAGCCACCGGGGAGCTGTTTTTT,CASSSGEATGELFF
TRBJ2-5,TRBV5-1,.,few,TGCGCCAGCAGCTCCGACGGACAAGAGACCCAGTACTTC,CASSSDGQETQYF
TRBJ1-1,TRBV6-6,TRBD1,many,TGTGCCAGCAGTTCCACGGACAGGTTGAACACTGAAGCTTTCTTT,CASSSTDRLNTEAFF
TRBJ1-6,TRBV4-2,.,many,TGTGCCAGCAGGGAACGGGACACTGGCTCCTATAATTCACCCCTCCACTTT,CASRERDTGSYNSPLHF
TRBJ2-2,TRBV5-1,TRBD1,.,TGCGCCAGCAGCTTGGAAGGGACAGGCACCGGGGAGCTGTTTTTT,CASSLEGTGTGELFF